This entry describes one T cell receptor beta chain. Its binding antigen is unknown. No qualities accompany the bases; no much larger clone lies one base away. The CDR1 and CDR2 encoded by the germline V gene (reference sequence) are PRHDT and FYEKMQ. The CDR3 numbers 14 residues from cysteine through phenylalanine. This entry keeps only the CDR3 DNA: 42 bases, framed from base 1. The V end gives up 2 bases and the J end 5 bases, leaving 4 bases in the junction not matched to a gene. This sample stems from a study of type 1 regulatory T cells (dated by TCRdb to about 2021). Some background on the complete study: The study characterized an in vitro protocol that generated a Tr1-enriched, alloantigen-specific CD4 T cell product named T-allo10. T-allo10 was under clinical evaluation in patients with hematological malignancies receiving allogeneic hematopoietic stem cell transplantation.

Overall results and qualifications from the work: A more restricted TCR repertoire was observed in Tr1 cells than in non-Tr1 cells, and this restriction was interpreted in the study as alloantigen-induced clonal expansion.

Sequencing was performed on an Illumina MiSeq. TCRdb reprocessing: public reads trimmed at Q25 with fastp, clones called with MiXCR, in-frame beta chains kept. A single entry per CDR3 protein holds the most common genes and DNA from its merged rows. The sample records just under 65,000 distinct CDR3 sequences, just under 50% of which are singletons. About 2.1% of the sample belongs to the ten largest clones. This TCR was sampled from a human donor in good health. The chain uses TRBV13 and TRBJ2-5, and 8 bases in between align with TRBD1. Sequencing used cultured non-Tr1 T cells, either the whole culture or a sorted T cell fraction (not recorded which). This specimen's cell subset or site label, interpreted: non-Tr1 population from the T-allo10 product. DNA sequence: TGTGCCAGCAGCTTAAACAGGGGGTCGGAGACCCAGTACTTC. This encodes CASSLNRGSETQYF.